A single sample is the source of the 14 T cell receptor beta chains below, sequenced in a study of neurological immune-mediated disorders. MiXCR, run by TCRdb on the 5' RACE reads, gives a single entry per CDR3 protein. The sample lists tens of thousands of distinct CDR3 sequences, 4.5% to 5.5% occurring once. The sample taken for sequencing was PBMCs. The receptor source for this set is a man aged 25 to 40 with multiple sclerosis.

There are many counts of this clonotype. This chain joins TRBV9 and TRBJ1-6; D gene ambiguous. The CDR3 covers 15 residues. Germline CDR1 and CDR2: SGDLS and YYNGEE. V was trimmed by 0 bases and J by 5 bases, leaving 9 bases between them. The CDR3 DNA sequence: TGTGCCAGCAGCGTAGCAGCGGGGAATAATTCACCCCTCCACTTT. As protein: CASSVAAGNNSPLHF.

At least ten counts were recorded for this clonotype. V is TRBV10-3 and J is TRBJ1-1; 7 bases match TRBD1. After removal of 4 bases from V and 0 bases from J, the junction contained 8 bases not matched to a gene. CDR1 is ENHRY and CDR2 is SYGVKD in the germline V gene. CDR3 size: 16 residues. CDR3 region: CAISVTRGQLNTEAFF. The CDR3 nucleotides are TGTGCCATCAGTGTCACAAGGGGACAGCTGAACACTGAAGCTTTCTTT.

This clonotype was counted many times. The CDR3 DNA reads as TGCGCCAGCAGCTACACCAGGACAGGTCGACACACTGAAGCTTTCTTT. It encodes CASSYTRTGRHTEAFF. The chain uses TRBV5-1 and TRBJ1-1; 7 nucleotides align to TRBD1. The CDR3 is made up of 16 amino acids. CDR1 and CDR2 from the germline V gene are SGHRS and YFSETQ. V lost 3 bases to trimming and J lost 3 bases; unmatched junction nucleotides: 11.

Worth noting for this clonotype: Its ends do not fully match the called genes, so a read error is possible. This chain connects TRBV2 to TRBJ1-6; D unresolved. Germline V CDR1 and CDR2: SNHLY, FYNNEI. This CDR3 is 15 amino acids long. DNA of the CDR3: TGTGCCAGCAGTGAACTGGCAGCGGGGAATTCACCCCTCAACTTT. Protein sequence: CASSELAAGNSPLNF. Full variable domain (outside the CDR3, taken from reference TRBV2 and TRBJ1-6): EPEVTQTPSHQVTQMGQEVILRCVPISNHLYFYWYRQILGQKVEFLVSFYNNEISEKSEIFDDQFSVERPDGSNFTLKIRSTKLEDSAMYFCASSELAAGNSPLNFGNGTRLTVT.

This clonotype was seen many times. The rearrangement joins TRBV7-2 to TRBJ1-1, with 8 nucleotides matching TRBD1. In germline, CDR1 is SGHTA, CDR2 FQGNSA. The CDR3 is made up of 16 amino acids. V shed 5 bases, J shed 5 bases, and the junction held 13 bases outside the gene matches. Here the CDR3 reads CASSIHFGQGWTEAFF. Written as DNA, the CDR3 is TGTGCCAGCAGCATCCATTTCGGACAGGGATGGACTGAAGCTTTCTTT. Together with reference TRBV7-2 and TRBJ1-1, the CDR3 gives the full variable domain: GAGVSQSPSNKVTEKGKDVELRCDPISGHTALYWYRQSLGQGLEFLIYFQGNSAPDKSGLPSDRFSAERTGGSVSTLTIQRTQQEDSAVYLCASSIHFGQGWTEAFFGQGTRLTVV.

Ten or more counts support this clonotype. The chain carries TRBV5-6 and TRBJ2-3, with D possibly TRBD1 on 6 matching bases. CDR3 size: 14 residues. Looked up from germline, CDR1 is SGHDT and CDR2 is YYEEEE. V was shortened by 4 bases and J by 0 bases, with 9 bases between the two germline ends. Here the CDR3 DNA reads TGTGCCAGCAGCACTGGACAGAGCACAGATACGCAGTATTTT. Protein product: CASSTGQSTDTQYF. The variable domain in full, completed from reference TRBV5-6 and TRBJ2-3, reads DAGVTQSPTHLIKTRGQQVTLRCSPKSGHDTVSWYQQALGQGPQFIFQYYEEEERQRGNFPDRFSGHQFPNYSSELNVNALLLGDSALYLCASSTGQSTDTQYFGPGTRLTVL.

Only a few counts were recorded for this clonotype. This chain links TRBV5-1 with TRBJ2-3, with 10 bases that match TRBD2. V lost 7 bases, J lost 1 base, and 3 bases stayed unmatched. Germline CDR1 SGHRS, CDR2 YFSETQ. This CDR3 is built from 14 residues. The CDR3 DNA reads TGCGCCAGCCAGCGGGGGGGCGGCACAGATACGCAGTATTTT. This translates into CASQRGGGTDTQYF.

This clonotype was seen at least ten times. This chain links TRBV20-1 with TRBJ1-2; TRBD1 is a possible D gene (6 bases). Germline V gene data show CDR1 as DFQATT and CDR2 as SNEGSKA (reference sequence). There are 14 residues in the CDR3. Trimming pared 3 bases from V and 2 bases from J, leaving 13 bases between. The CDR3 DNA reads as TGCAGTGCTAGTCCGGACAGACTAAACTATGGCTACACCTTC. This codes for CSASPDRLNYGYTF.

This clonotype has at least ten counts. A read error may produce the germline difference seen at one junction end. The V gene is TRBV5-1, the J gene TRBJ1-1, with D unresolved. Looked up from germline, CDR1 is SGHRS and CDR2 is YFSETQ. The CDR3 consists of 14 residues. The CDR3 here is CASSPDPLNAEAFF. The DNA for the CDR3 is TGCGCCAGCAGCCCTGACCCTTTGAACGCTGAAGCTTTCTTT.

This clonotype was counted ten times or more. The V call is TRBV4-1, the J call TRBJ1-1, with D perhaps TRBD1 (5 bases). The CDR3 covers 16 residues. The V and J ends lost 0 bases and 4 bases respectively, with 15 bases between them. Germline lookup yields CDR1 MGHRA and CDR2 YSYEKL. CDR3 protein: CASSQDRQGSSTEAFF. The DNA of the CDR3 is TGCGCCAGCAGCCAAGATCGGCAGGGATCGAGCACTGAAGCTTTCTTT.

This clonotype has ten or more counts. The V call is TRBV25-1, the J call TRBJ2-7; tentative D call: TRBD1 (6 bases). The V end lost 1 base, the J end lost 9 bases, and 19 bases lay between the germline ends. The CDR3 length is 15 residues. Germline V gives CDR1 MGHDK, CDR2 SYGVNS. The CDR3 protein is CASSEFKQGLGVQYF. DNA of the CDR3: TGTGCCAGCAGTGAATTCAAACAGGGCCTGGGGGTGCAGTACTTC.

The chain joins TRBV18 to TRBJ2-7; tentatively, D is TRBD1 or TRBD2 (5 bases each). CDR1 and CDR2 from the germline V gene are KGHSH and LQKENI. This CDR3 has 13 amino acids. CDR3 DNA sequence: TGTGCCAGCTCACACGGGGCTACCTACGAGAAGTACGTC. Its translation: CASSHGATYEKYV.

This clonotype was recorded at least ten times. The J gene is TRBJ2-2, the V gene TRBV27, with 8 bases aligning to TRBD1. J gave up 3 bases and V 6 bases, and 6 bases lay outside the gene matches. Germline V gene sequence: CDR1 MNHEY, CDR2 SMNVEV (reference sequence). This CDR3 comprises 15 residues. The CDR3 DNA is TGTGCCAGCAGACCACGGGACAGGTACACCGGGGAGCTGTTTTTT. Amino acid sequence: CASRPRDRYTGELFF.

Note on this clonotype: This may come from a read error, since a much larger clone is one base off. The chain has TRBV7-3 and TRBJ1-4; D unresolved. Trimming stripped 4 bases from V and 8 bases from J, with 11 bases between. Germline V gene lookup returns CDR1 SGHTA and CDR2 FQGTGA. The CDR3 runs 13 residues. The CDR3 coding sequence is TGTGCCAGCAGCTCTGGTCGGGGAGAAAAACTGTTTTTT. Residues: CASSSGRGEKLFF.